These T cell receptor beta chains were read from a single sample in a study of T cell responses to AZD1222 COVID-19 vaccine. Clones were sequenced by immunoSEQ multiplex PCR, and TCRdb holds only the in-frame ones, with some missing. Of more than 250,000 clones listed, 85% to 95% are singletons. Sample: peripheral blood, taken on day 0 of AZD1222 vaccination. These receptors all come from an adult in good health. Each CDR3 is given with its conserved first and last residue. The D gene is left open where the match is weak. Clone size appears in some rows only: once, few, many, or a class for an expanded clone.

TRBJ1-5,TRBV6-5,.,.,CASRSDRPYQPQHF,TGTGCCAGCAGGAGCGACAGGCCGTATCAGCCCCAGCATTTT
TRBJ2-7,TRBV7-2,TRBD2,.,CASSTTSSYEQYF,TGTGCCAGCAGCACGACTAGCAGCTACGAGCAGTACTTC
TRBJ2-5,TRBV6-6,.,.,CASSYEVGDQETQYF,TGTGCCAGCAGTTACGAGGTGGGGGACCAAGAGACCCAGTACTTC
TRBJ2-1,TRBV6-2/TRBV6-3,.,once,CASSYRQVYNEQFF,TGTGCCAGCAGTTACCGACAGGTATACAATGAGCAGTTCTTC
TRBJ1-1,TRBV30,.,once,CAWNAGRTEAFF,TGTGCCTGGAACGCGGGGCGGACTGAAGCTTTCTTT
TRBJ1-1,TRBV7-9,.,few,CASSIRGGAFF,TGTGCCAGCAGCATAAGGGGTGGGGCTTTCTTT
TRBJ2-7,TRBV7-2,.,.,CASSPSAASYEQYF,TGTGCCAGCAGCCCCTCCGCCGCCTCCTACGAGCAGTACTTC
TRBJ1-2,TRBV7-2,.,.,CASSYHTYGYTF,TGTGCCAGCAGCTACCACACCTATGGCTACACCTTC
TRBJ1-1,TRBV2,.,.,CASSREPGPLGAFF,TGTGCCAGCAGTCGAGAGCCAGGCCCTTTGGGAGCTTTCTTT
TRBJ2-1,TRBV7-9,TRBD2,.,CASSTGLAGIEQFF,TGTGCCAGCAGCACGGGACTAGCGGGAATTGAGCAGTTCTTC
TRBJ2-4,TRBV5-1,.,once,CASSLEPGRENIQYF,TGCGCCAGCAGCTTGGAACCGGGACGGGAAAACATTCAGTACTTC
TRBJ2-6,TRBV6-2/TRBV6-3,.,.,CASSYTPLEGGSPGANVLTF,TGTGCCAGCAGTTACACTCCCTTGGAGGGAGGTAGCCCTGGGGCCAACGTCCTGACTTTC
TRBJ2-7,TRBV28,TRBD2,.,CASMYLAGGSYEQYF,TGTGCCAGCATGTACCTCGCCGGGGGGTCCTACGAGCAGTACTTC
TRBJ2-2,TRBV7-9,TRBD2,.,CASSPSAGREGTGELFF,TGTGCCAGCAGCCCTTCGGCGGGACGGGAGGGCACCGGGGAGCTGTTTTTT
TRBJ1-4,TRBV18,.,.,CASSPTGTAWEKLFF,TGTGCCAGCTCACCAACAGGGACGGCGTGGGAAAAACTGTTTTTT
TRBJ1-5,TRBV27,.,.,CASRQGTSNQPQHF,TGTGCCAGCAGGCAGGGGACAAGCAATCAGCCCCAGCATTTT
TRBJ1-1,TRBV7-9,.,once,CASSRGQSTEAFF,TGTGCCAGCAGCCGGGGGCAGAGCACTGAAGCTTTCTTT
TRBJ1-1,TRBV19,.,.,CASSHWTANTEAFF,TGTGCCAGTAGCCACTGGACAGCCAACACTGAAGCTTTCTTT
TRBJ2-7,TRBV5-4,TRBD1,.,CASRDRGYEQYF,TGTGCCAGCCGGGACAGGGGCTACGAGCAGTACTTC
TRBJ1-1,TRBV10-3,.,.,CAISADGDTEAFF,TGTGCCATCAGTGCCGACGGGGACACTGAAGCTTTCTTT
TRBJ2-1,TRBV5-1,TRBD1,few,CASSQGAGSNEQFF,TGCGCCAGCTCCCAGGGGGCAGGGAGCAATGAGCAGTTCTTC
TRBJ1-1,TRBV12-3/TRBV12-4,.,once,CASAGLMNTEAFF,TGTGCCAGCGCGGGACTCATGAACACTGAAGCTTTCTTT
TRBJ2-7,TRBV30,TRBD2,few,CAWSGSGLAFYEQYF,TGTGCCTGGAGCGGTAGCGGACTAGCGTTCTACGAGCAGTACTTC
TRBJ1-1,TRBV15,TRBD1,once,CATSSRTGANTEAFF,TGTGCCACCAGCAGCAGGACAGGGGCCAACACTGAAGCTTTCTTT
TRBJ1-2,TRBV6-1,.,.,CASSEAGNYGYTF,TGTGCCAGCAGTGAGGCAGGGAACTATGGCTACACCTTC
TRBJ1-6,TRBV2,.,.,CASTGSQSGNSPLHF,TGTGCCAGCACCGGGTCACAGTCGGGGAATTCACCCCTCCACTTT
TRBJ1-1,TRBV6-2/TRBV6-3,.,.,CASSYSLENTEAFF,TGTGCCAGCAGTTACTCTCTGGAGAACACTGAAGCTTTCTTT
TRBJ2-7,TRBV5-1,.,.,CASSLGPNNYEQYF,TGCGCCAGCAGCTTGGGACCGAACAACTACGAGCAGTACTTC
TRBJ1-2,TRBV28,TRBD1,few,CASSSPGQGGGYTF,TGTGCCAGCAGTTCACCGGGACAGGGAGGAGGCTACACCTTC